This TCR beta chain came from a study of T cells in localized non-small cell lung cancer. Study conclusions and caveats: Adjacent lung tissue had a median approximately 57 of the top 100 clones found in the tumor. Clonality peaked in uninvolved adjacent lung rather than tumor.

TCRdb keeps only in-frame clones here, not all; method: immunoSEQ multiplex PCR. This table has 48,000 or so clones, about 72% appearing once. This clone turned up a few times. No antigen is known for it. Between the trimmed V and J ends, which lost 5 bases and 6 bases, there was a span of 20 bases. Germline values: CDR1 LNHDA, CDR2 SQIVND (reference sequence). The CDR3 is 16 amino acids. The material was peripheral blood, obtained before any cancer treatment. The receptor was derived from a man aged 35 to 69 with stage I squamous cell lung carcinoma. V gene TRBV19 combines with J gene TRBJ1-5, with D possibly TRBD1 on 5 matching bases. CDR3 in amino acids: CASSAPGTGVVQPQHF. CDR3 in DNA: TGTGCCAGTAGTGCCCCCGGGACGGGAGTGGTTCAGCCCCAGCATTTT.